The TCR beta chain described here comes from a study of blood T cell repertoires in COVID-19. Study details: Sites across the United States, Italy and Spain contributed samples from acute and convalescent COVID-19.

The study recruited people aged about 18 to 95 years across approximately 25 US areas. Symptom resolution, clearance, or two negative PCRs marked donors in Cohort 3 as recovered. V was pared by 1 base and J by 7 bases, with 5 bases between. The V gene's germline CDR1 is LGHDT and CDR2 YNNKEL (reference sequence). The CDR3 runs 13 residues. Sequencing was performed with immunoSEQ multiplex PCR; in TCRdb, only in-frame clones are kept and a portion is missing. The sample lists over 150,000 clones; approximately 85% were seen once. The material sequenced was PBMCs or T cells enriched from blood (not recorded which). The chain uses TRBV3-1 (or the pseudogene TRBV3-2) and TRBJ1-6, with no clear D. The sequence derives from a man aged 35-49 years who had recovered from COVID-19. CDR3 bases: TGTGCCAGCAGCCAAGCGGGAAATTCACCCCTCCACTTT. Amino acid sequence: CASSQAGNSPLHF.